These 5 T cell receptor beta chains were sequenced from one sample in a study of blood T cell repertoires in COVID-19. TCRdb's table, derived via immunoSEQ multiplex PCR, lists solely in-frame clones and lacks some. There are under 170,000 clones in the sample; roughly 85% occur only once, and under 3.5% lies in the top ten. Material: peripheral blood. The receptor set was obtained from a man aged 65-85 years with acute or convalescent COVID-19.

The V gene is TRBV3-1 (or the pseudogene TRBV3-2), the J gene TRBJ2-3, with 12 bases that match TRBD2. This CDR3 spans 17 amino acids. Trimming at V came to 2 bases and at J to 3 bases, leaving 6 bases not matched to a gene. Per the germline V gene, CDR1 is LGHDT and CDR2 is YNNKEL (reference sequence). For the CDR3, the DNA is TGTGCCAGCAGCCAACGGGGCCTAGCGGGAGGGACAGATACGCAGTATTTT. It yields the protein CASSQRGLAGGTDTQYF.

This clone is labeled as large. The chain couples TRBV5-6 to TRBJ2-7, with 13 bases that match TRBD2. Germline lookup yields CDR1 SGHDT and CDR2 YYEEEE. The ends lost 5 bases at V and 2 bases at J; junction bases unmatched: 4. The CDR3 is 15 amino acids. The CDR3 sequence is CASSRLAGGPYEQYF. CDR3 coding DNA: TGTGCCAGCAGTCGACTAGCGGGAGGCCCCTACGAGCAGTACTTC.

The chain couples TRBV6-6 to TRBJ2-5, with D possibly matching TRBD2 (5 bases). V lost 4 bases to trimming and J lost 5 bases, with 14 bases between them. The CDR3 contains 14 residues. From germline, CDR1 is MNHNY and CDR2 SVGAGI (reference sequence). The CDR3 bases are TGTGCCAGCAGTTCCCTGACCGGCGGGGAGACCCAGTACTTC. Translation gives CASSSLTGGETQYF.

This clone occurred a few times. The chain recombines TRBV5-1 with TRBJ2-5; TRBD1 matches at 8 bases. The CDR3 covers 14 residues. CDR1 and CDR2 (germline): SGHRS, YFSETQ. The ends lost 7 bases at V and 1 base at J; junction bases unmatched: 6. The CDR3 DNA follows: TGCGCCAGCGGGACACAGGGGGGCCAAGAGACCCAGTACTTC. This encodes CASGTQGGQETQYF.

This CDR3 reads CASSELAGLAGGEQYF. CDR3 nucleotides: TGTGCCAGCAGTGAATTAGCGGGACTAGCAGGGGGGGAGCAGTACTTC. V and J are TRBV6-1 and TRBJ2-7; 9 bases match TRBD2. V lost 2 bases to trimming and J lost 7 bases; unmatched junction nucleotides: 12. The CDR3 is 16 amino acids. Germline assignment: CDR1 MNHNS and CDR2 SASEGT.